The clone carrying this T cell receptor beta chain was detected only a few times. V trimming: 6 bases; J trimming: 1 base; junction bases outside the gene matches: 8. The CDR3 has 16 residues. MiXCR was run by TCRdb on the RT-PCR reads, yielding one entry per CDR3 protein. In the table there are 650,000 to 800,000 distinct CDR3 sequences, 12% to 15% of which are singletons. This TCR was recovered from a female donor in good health, serving as a healthy control. V and J are TRBV12-3 or TRBV12-4 and TRBJ2-2; TRBD1 agrees at 7 bases. The sample comprised memory CD4+ T cells from blood. The CDR3 DNA follows: TGTGCCAGCAGCCAAGGGTACAGGGGGAACACCGGGGAGCTGTTTTTT. Residues: CASSQGYRGNTGELFF.